The next 24 T cell receptor beta chains were all read from a single sample in a study of PD-1 blockade in classical Hodgkin lymphoma. Measured with immunoSEQ multiplex PCR; TCRdb has only the in-frame clones, and not every one. The profile shows about 44,000 clones, roughly two thirds of them singletons. Described time point: cycle 4 day 1 (C4D1), after around six weeks of nivolumab. Patients all relapsed after autologous stem cell transplantation, and there was variation in brentuximab vedotin exposure. The specimen was peripheral blood mononuclear cells (PBMCs), collected before the fourth cycle of nivolumab. The receptor set was obtained from a human donor with classical Hodgkin lymphoma.

The chain couples TRBV5-5 to TRBJ2-3; D not certain. Germline CDR1 SGHKS, CDR2 YYEKEE (reference sequence). V was cut by 3 bases and J by 4 bases, with 12 bases left in between. CDR3 length equals 14 residues. CDR3 sequence (DNA): TGTGCCAGCAGCTCGACCGTGCGCCCAGATACGCAGTATTTT. As protein: CASSSTVRPDTQYF.

V gene TRBV28 combines with J gene TRBJ2-2; 7 bases agree with TRBD1. CDR3 size: 15 residues. CDR1 and CDR2 from the germline V gene are MDHEN and SYDVKM. V lost 1 base, J lost 5 bases, and 4 bases stayed unmatched. CDR3 in DNA: TGTGCCAGCAGTTTATTCGACAGGGAGACCGGGGAGCTGTTTTTT. Its protein is CASSLFDRETGELFF.

This chain links TRBV7-9 with TRBJ2-7; perhaps TRBD1 as D (6 bases). The CDR3 length is 14 residues. V lost 6 bases to trimming and J lost 3 bases, with 15 bases between them. Germline V lookup: CDR1 SEHNR, CDR2 FQNEAQ (reference sequence). Here the CDR3 DNA reads TGTGCCAGCAGGTGGGACATAGGTGACTACGAGCAGTACTTC. Translated: CASRWDIGDYEQYF.

The chain couples TRBV5-6 to TRBJ1-4; D is unclear. V was shortened by 1 base and J by 5 bases, with 12 bases between the two germline ends. The CDR3 is 15 residues long. The germline V gene has CDR1 SGHDT and CDR2 YYEEEE. CDR3 protein: CASSLYSFRNEKLFF. In DNA, the CDR3 is TGTGCCAGCAGCTTGTATTCCTTTCGAAATGAAAAACTGTTTTTT.

The chain combines TRBV6-5 with TRBJ2-2; TRBD2 agrees at 7 bases. V dropped 3 bases and J dropped 5; count of bases not matched to a gene: 3. Germline CDR1 and CDR2: MNHEY and SVGAGI. This CDR3 comprises 14 residues. The CDR3 DNA sequence: TGTGCCAGCAGTTATTTACTAGCGACCGGGGAGCTGTTTTTT. It is translated as CASSYLLATGELFF.

The chain links TRBV27 to TRBJ1-5, with D perhaps TRBD1 (6 bases). The length of the CDR3 is 15 residues. The V gene lost 3 bases and the J gene lost 3 bases, with 12 bases spanning the gap. Germline CDR1 is MNHEY and CDR2 is SMNVEV (reference sequence). The CDR3 sequence: CASSFSGQPNQPQHF. The CDR3 nucleotides read TGTGCCAGCAGTTTTTCTGGACAGCCCAATCAGCCCCAGCATTTT.

Points on this clone: This clone may be a read error of a much larger clone one base away. For the CDR3, the DNA is TGCGCCAGCAGTGAGAATGGGAGTCTCTATGGCTACACCTTC. Protein: CASSENGSLYGYTF. The V call is TRBV10-2, the J call TRBJ1-2; D is ambiguous. CDR1 and CDR2 (germline): WSHSY, SAAADI. This CDR3 has 14 residues. The ends were cut back, 2 bases at V and 4 bases at J, with 11 bases in the middle.

The chain uses TRBV11-3 and TRBJ2-2, with 10 bases matching TRBD1. The CDR3 sequence is 15 residues long. Germline loops: CDR1 SGHNT, CDR2 YENEEA. With 5 bases clipped from V and 4 bases from J, the junction kept 4 bases outside the gene matches. The CDR3 sequence: CASSRTGGITGELFF. CDR3 nucleotide sequence: TGTGCCAGCAGCCGGACAGGGGGAATCACCGGGGAGCTGTTTTTT.

The chain links TRBV19 to TRBJ2-1, with 8 nucleotides matching TRBD2. J lost 6 bases, V lost 1 base, and 5 bases had no gene match. Germline V CDR1 and CDR2: LNHDA, SQIVND (reference sequence). This CDR3 comprises 15 residues. The CDR3 here is CASSIVSSGVNEQFF. For the CDR3, the DNA is TGTGCCAGTAGTATAGTCAGTAGCGGGGTCAATGAGCAGTTCTTC.

This clone was counted a few times. The V gene is TRBV2, the J gene TRBJ2-2, with D perhaps being TRBD1 or TRBD2 (6 bases each). CDR3 length: 14 residues. Germline V CDR1 and CDR2: SNHLY, FYNNEI. Deletions cut 8 bases from V and 4 bases from J, with 14 bases between. The CDR3 sequence is CASVTGAPTGELFF. The CDR3 bases are TGTGCCAGCGTAACGGGGGCCCCCACCGGGGAGCTGTTTTTT.

V usage is TRBV7-9 and J usage is TRBJ2-7; D gene ambiguous. V lost 5 bases and J 0 bases, leaving 17 bases between the germline ends. CDR1 is SEHNR, CDR2 FQNEAQ, per germline (reference sequence). This CDR3 comprises 16 residues. The CDR3 reads CASSPDLAWSSYEQYF. DNA of the CDR3: TGTGCCAGCAGCCCCGACCTGGCGTGGAGCTCCTACGAGCAGTACTTC.

V gene TRBV6-5 combines with J gene TRBJ2-7; 8 bases align to TRBD1. The germline V gene has CDR1 MNHEY and CDR2 SVGAGI. The CDR3 runs to 15 residues. Trimming removed 2 bases from V and 6 bases from J; junction bases left unmatched: 9. CDR3 protein: CASSYRRAGGAEQYF. The CDR3 coding sequence is TGTGCCAGCAGTTACAGACGAGCAGGGGGCGCCGAGCAGTACTTC.

About this clone: At the DNA level, this CDR3 is encoded by other sequences in the same sample as well. CDR3 bases: TGTGCCAGCTCACCGGGACAGCAAGAGACCCAGTACTTC. Its protein is CASSPGQQETQYF. The V gene is TRBV18, the J gene TRBJ2-5, with 7 bases lining up with TRBD1. The germline V gene has CDR1 KGHSH and CDR2 LQKENI. With V trimmed by 3 bases and J by 2 bases, 0 bases remained unmatched. This CDR3 is 13 amino acids long.

The chain employs TRBV19 and TRBJ2-1; 9 nucleotides line up with TRBD2. Germline V lookup: CDR1 LNHDA, CDR2 SQIVND (reference sequence). CDR3 length: 15 amino acids. V lost 1 base, J lost 5 bases, and 3 bases stayed unmatched. The CDR3 reads CASSIVTSGNNEQFF. DNA of the CDR3: TGTGCCAGTAGTATAGTGACTAGCGGCAACAATGAGCAGTTCTTC.

This clone was found many times. This rearrangement joins TRBV4-3 to TRBJ2-2, with 9 bases aligning to TRBD1. The CDR3 runs 16 residues. J was trimmed by 5 bases and V by 4 bases; bases with no gene match: 8. CDR1 is LGHNA and CDR2 is YSLEER in the germline V gene. CDR3 in DNA: TGCGCCAGCAGCCTCGGACAGGGGTATCGGACCGGGGAGCTGTTTTTT. Residues: CASSLGQGYRTGELFF.

This rearrangement joins TRBV7-2 to TRBJ2-7; tentative D call: TRBD2 (6 bases). The CDR3 loop spans 16 amino acids. Germline CDR1 reads SGHTA; CDR2 reads FQGNSA. Trimming cost V 1 base and J 0 bases, with 13 bases left between them. CDR3 in amino acids: CASSLVSGLSSYEQYF. The CDR3 DNA reads TGTGCCAGCAGCTTAGTGAGCGGGCTGAGCTCCTACGAGCAGTACTTC.

This clone showed up just a few times. J is TRBJ2-7 and V is TRBV7-2, with 9 positions matching TRBD1. The CDR3 runs to 16 residues. CDR1 and CDR2 from the germline V gene are SGHTA and FQGNSA. The ends lost 2 bases at V and 4 bases at J; junction bases unmatched: 9. The CDR3, as DNA: TGTGCCAGCAGCTTATATGTGGGACAGGGTGGTTACGAGCAGTACTTC. Encoded protein: CASSLYVGQGGYEQYF.

The CDR3 here is CASSSGQGWGEKLFF. CDR3 DNA sequence: TGCGCCAGCAGCTCGGGACAGGGTTGGGGTGAAAAACTGTTTTTT. The chain combines TRBV5-1 with TRBJ1-4; 9 nucleotides match TRBD1. V was pared by 3 bases and J by 7 bases, with 7 bases of the junction left unmatched. Germline V gene data show CDR1 as SGHRS and CDR2 as YFSETQ. This CDR3 contains 15 residues.

This clone was seen a single time. The rearrangement links TRBV6-1 to TRBJ2-3, with 7 bases aligning to TRBD1. The germline V gene encodes CDR1 MNHNS and CDR2 SASEGT. V was clipped by 6 bases and J by 2 bases; unmatched bases: 8. The CDR3 extends over 15 amino acids. Written as DNA, the CDR3 is TGTGCCAGCAGAATACCGGGACAGTACACAGATACGCAGTATTTT. This gives the protein CASRIPGQYTDTQYF.

V is TRBV20-1 and J is TRBJ2-7; no firm D call. Germline V gene sequence: CDR1 DFQATT, CDR2 SNEGSKA (reference sequence). CDR3 size: 11 residues. In DNA, the CDR3 is TGCACCGCCGGGCGCTCCTACGAGCAGTACTTC. As protein: CTAGRSYEQYF.

The chain combines TRBV7-9 with TRBJ2-5; 7 positions agree with TRBD1. Germline V gene lookup returns CDR1 SEHNR and CDR2 FQNEAQ (reference sequence). Losses at the gene ends were 1 base for V and 5 bases for J; bases not matched to a gene: 1. The CDR3 loop spans 13 amino acids. The chain's CDR3 is CASSLVQGETQYF. DNA for the CDR3: TGTGCCAGCAGCTTAGTACAGGGGGAGACCCAGTACTTC.

J is TRBJ1-5 and V is TRBV6-1; possible D gene TRBD1, 6 bases. CDR1 and CDR2 from the germline V gene are MNHNS and SASEGT. CDR3 size: 15 residues. Trimming shortened V by 8 bases and J by 0 bases, and 14 bases separated the two germline ends. For the CDR3, the DNA is TGTGCCAGCCAGCGGGGACAAGATAGCAATCAGCCCCAGCATTTT. Translated: CASQRGQDSNQPQHF.

The rearrangement joins TRBV6-4 to TRBJ2-7; TRBD1 is a possible D gene (5 bases). There are 18 residues in the CDR3. The germline CDR1 and CDR2 sequences are MRHNA and SNTAGT. The V gene lost 2 bases and the J gene lost 1 base, with 21 bases spanning the gap. The CDR3 reads CASSDPKTARDSSYEQYF. The CDR3 bases are TGTGCCAGCAGTGACCCCAAAACCGCCAGGGATAGTTCCTACGAGCAGTACTTC.

The chain is built from TRBV28 and TRBJ1-6, with TRBD1 as a possible D gene (6 bases). CDR1 MDHEN and CDR2 SYDVKM come from the germline V gene. V gave up 5 bases and J gave up 8 bases, with 13 bases separating them. The length of the CDR3 is 14 residues. CDR3 amino acids: CASSAGDRDSPLHF. CDR3 DNA sequence: TGTGCCAGCAGTGCAGGGGACCGGGATTCACCCCTCCACTTT.